A selection of T cell receptor beta chains follows, all from one sample in a study of cytomegalovirus exposure and HLA in healthy donors. Clones were read by immunoSEQ multiplex PCR, and TCRdb kept only the in-frame ones, dropping some. This sample has 100,000 to 150,000 clones; about 78% occur once, and the top ten carry 3% to 4.5%. The specimen sequenced was PBMCs. The origin of the receptors is a man aged 25 to 45 in good health and CMV-seronegative. Both conserved end residues are part of each CDR3. D genes are given only for firm matches. Expanded clones are given a class, and other clones once, few, many or no size at all.

V gene	clone size	D gene	J gene	CDR3 DNA	CDR3 protein
TRBV7-9	.	TRBD1	TRBJ1-1	TGTTCCAGCAGCTTACTACAGGGGATGAACACTGAAGCTTTCTTT	CSSSLLQGMNTEAFF
TRBV19	.	TRBD1	TRBJ2-5	TGTGCCAGTAGTACGGTTCCGGGGACAGGGGGATACCAAGAGACCCAGTACTTC	CASSTVPGTGGYQETQYF
TRBV10-1	.	TRBD2	TRBJ2-1	TGCGCCAGCAGTGAATATCCGACTAGCGGGGGCTACAATGAGCAGTTCTTC	CASSEYPTSGGYNEQFF
TRBV5-3	.	TRBD1	TRBJ1-4	TGTGCCAGAAGCGTGACAGGGGGCGAAGCTAATGAAAAACTGTTTTTT	CARSVTGGEANEKLFF
TRBV9	.	TRBD2	TRBJ2-5	TGTGCCAGCAGCGTAGCAGCGGGGGCCACCCAAGAGACCCAGTACTTC	CASSVAAGATQETQYF
TRBV7-2	.	TRBD1	TRBJ2-5	TGTGCCAGCAGCGCAAACAGGGGGCAGGAGACCCAGTACTTC	CASSANRGQETQYF
TRBV6-4	.	.	TRBJ1-2	TGCGCCATCCGGTGGGGGGGCAGGGGCTACACCTTC	CAIRWGGRGYTF
TRBV11-2	few	.	TRBJ2-7	TGTGCCAGCAGCTTTTATCCGGAGGTCCTACGCTACGAGCAGTACTTC	CASSFYPEVLRYEQYF
TRBV7-9	.	TRBD1	TRBJ2-3	TGTGCCAGCAGCCCATGGACAGGGGGCGCAGATACGCAGTATTTT	CASSPWTGGADTQYF
TRBV19	.	.	TRBJ2-7	TGTGCCAGTAGTCCTTTGGCGGCCGTCAGATCGGGGCAGTACTTC	CASSPLAAVRSGQYF
TRBV2	.	TRBD1	TRBJ1-2	TGTGCCAGCAGAGATGACAGGGAGGCTGGCTACACCTTC	CASRDDREAGYTF
TRBV10-1	few	TRBD1	TRBJ2-7	TGCGCCACCTGTAGTAAGGACAGGAGCTCCTACGAGCAGTACTTC	CATCSKDRSSYEQYF
TRBV5-6	.	TRBD1	TRBJ1-2	TGTGCCAGCAGCTGGACAGGATTACATAGCTATGGCTACACCTTC	CASSWTGLHSYGYTF
TRBV7-2	.	.	TRBJ2-3	TGTGCCAGCAGCCCAGACAGGATTAAGCAGTATTTT	CASSPDRIKQYF
TRBV7-9	.	TRBD1	TRBJ2-7	TGTGCCAGCAGCTTAGTCTCGACAGGGGGCTACGAGCAGTACTTC	CASSLVSTGGYEQYF
TRBV5-6	few	TRBD1	TRBJ2-7	TGTGCCAGCAGCGCTACAGGGGGCGCCTCCTACGAGCAGTACTTC	CASSATGGASYEQYF
TRBV9	.	TRBD1	TRBJ2-3	TGTGCCAGCAGCGCCCGGACAGGGTCAGGAGATACGCAGTATTTT	CASSARTGSGDTQYF
TRBV15	.	.	TRBJ2-1	TGTGCCACCAGCAGACAGGGGAACTACAATGAGCAGTTCTTC	CATSRQGNYNEQFF
TRBV4-1	.	.	TRBJ1-4	TGCGCCAGCAGCCAAGGGTGGCGGATGAATGAACCGTTTTTT	CASSQGWRMNEPFF
TRBV5-1	once	TRBD1	TRBJ2-3	TGCGCCAGCAGCTTGGTGGGACAGAGCCTAAGCACAGATACGCAGTATTTT	CASSLVGQSLSTDTQYF
TRBV19	.	.	TRBJ1-4	TGTGCCAGTAGTATAAAACAGCTTAATGAAAAACTGTTTTTT	CASSIKQLNEKLFF
TRBV28	.	TRBD1	TRBJ1-5	TGTGCCAGCAGTTTCCCTGGGACAGTTAGCAATCAGCCCCAGCATTTT	CASSFPGTVSNQPQHF
TRBV13	once	TRBD1	TRBJ2-7	TGTGCCAGCAGCTACTCCGGGACAGATTACGAGCAGTACTTC	CASSYSGTDYEQYF
TRBV28	.	TRBD1	TRBJ1-1	TGTGCCAGCAGGGGACAGGGTGGGGTCACTGAAGCTTTCTTT	CASRGQGGVTEAFF
TRBV18	.	.	TRBJ2-7	TGTGCCAGCTCACCAGGGAACCAAGGGGGGGCCAACGAGCAGTACTTC	CASSPGNQGGANEQYF
TRBV6-1	.	.	TRBJ1-5	TGTGCCAGCACCGGGATAGGTCAGCCCCAGCATTTT	CASTGIGQPQHF
TRBV11-3	.	TRBD1	TRBJ2-1	TGTGCCAGCAGCTGGGACAGGGGGACCTACAATGAGCAGTTCTTC	CASSWDRGTYNEQFF
TRBV28	.	TRBD2	TRBJ2-5	TGTGCCAGCAGTCTCAGCGGGGACCCCCAAGAGACCCAGTACTTC	CASSLSGDPQETQYF
TRBV7-2	.	TRBD2	TRBJ2-7	TGTGCCAGCAGCCGCCGACTAGCGGGGGGGGCATACGAGCAGTACTTC	CASSRRLAGGAYEQYF
TRBV7-6	.	.	TRBJ1-1	TGTGCCAGCAGCCCCGGTTTTGAGATCACTGAAGCTTTCTTT	CASSPGFEITEAFF
TRBV6-5	.	.	TRBJ2-7	TGTGCCAGCAGGCGGGGAGAAAATCCCTACGAGCAGTACTTC	CASRRGENPYEQYF
TRBV6-6	.	TRBD2	TRBJ2-1	TGTGCCAGCAGTTATGGACTAGCGGGGCGCTACAATGAGCAGTTCTTC	CASSYGLAGRYNEQFF
TRBV3-1/TRBV3-2	few	.	TRBJ2-3	TGTGCCAGCTGTAAGCAGTATTTT	CASCKQYF
TRBV4-1	.	TRBD2	TRBJ2-3	TGCGCCAGCAGCCAACCGATGAGGGCTAGCGGGAGCACAGATACGCAGTATTTT	CASSQPMRASGSTDTQYF
TRBV5-1	few	.	TRBJ1-5	TGCGCCAGCAGCCTAGGGGCAGGAATCAATCAGCCCCAGCATTTT	CASSLGAGINQPQHF
TRBV2	few	TRBD1	TRBJ1-5	TGTGCCAGCAGTGATCAGGTCATACGCCTTGACAGGGCTAGTCAGCCCCAGCATTTT	CASSDQVIRLDRASQPQHF
TRBV2	.	.	TRBJ1-5	TGTGCCAGCAGCGAGTTAGGGGGCAATCAGCCCCAGCATTTT	CASSELGGNQPQHF
TRBV19	.	TRBD2	TRBJ2-7	TGTGCCAGTAGTATAGGTGGGACTACCTACGAGCAGTACTTC	CASSIGGTTYEQYF
TRBV11-2	few	TRBD1	TRBJ2-7	TGTGCCAGCAGCCAGGACAGGAGGAGCGAGCAGTACTTC	CASSQDRRSEQYF
TRBV7-2	few	TRBD1	TRBJ1-2	TGTGCCAGTTCAGGGGGCCCGCTCTATGGCTACACCTTC	CASSGGPLYGYTF
TRBV5-1	.	TRBD1	TRBJ1-2	TGCGCCAGCAGCTCCGGGACAGGGTCCTATGGCTACACCTTC	CASSSGTGSYGYTF
TRBV19	.	.	TRBJ1-2	TGTGCCAGTAGTACCAAAGGACAGCCCCATGGCTACACCTTC	CASSTKGQPHGYTF
TRBV30	.	.	TRBJ1-1	TGTGCCTGGACTAGGGGGACATTGAACACTGAAGCTTTCTTT	CAWTRGTLNTEAFF